This record covers a single T cell receptor beta chain. What it binds is unknown. Trimming stripped 5 bases from V and 2 bases from J, with 3 bases between. This CDR3 contains 10 residues. Looked up from germline, CDR1 is GTSNPN and CDR2 is SVGIG (reference sequence). The data are from a study of CD8+CD57+ T cells in acquired aplastic anemia. About the research overall: Healthy donor CD4+ samples were sequenced to a depth that averaged around 9.8 million reads. Findings and caveats of the study: Overlap between patients and controls comprised almost 30 CD8+ CDR3 sequences.

Genomic DNA acted as the template from which TCR beta VDJ combination and CDR3 sequence profiling were carried out. TCRdb ran MiXCR on the reads and lists one entry per CDR3 protein. This table holds around 170,000 distinct CDR3 sequences, about 60% found once. Specimen: sorted CD4+, CD8+, or CD8+CD57+ T cells (not recorded which) from PBMCs. The receptor's source is a human donor in good health. The chain employs TRBV30 and TRBJ1-2; D not resolved. The CDR3 here is CAWRNYGYTF. DNA for the CDR3: TGTGCCTGGCGGAACTATGGCTACACCTTC.